The 31 T cell receptor beta chains below come from one sample, sequenced in a study of human T cells and chemical hapten exposure. Via MiXCR, TCRdb re-called the RACE reads, giving one row per CDR3 protein. Here the sample spans more than 55,000 distinct CDR3 sequences, approximately 9.9% being singletons. Time point reported: pre-sensitization, week 0. Documented treatment: therapeutic diphenylcyclopropenone sensitization with weekly scalp DPC. Sequencing was performed on whole blood, taken in connection with sensitization to the hapten diphenylcyclopropenone (DPC). These receptors were taken from a man aged 35-49 years with alopecia areata. Some clones in this sample may be carry-over from other donors' samples.

The V and J genes are TRBV2 and TRBJ2-7, with D tentatively TRBD1 (5 bases). V lost 2 bases and J lost 2, with 10 bases in between. CDR3 length: 14 amino acids. The germline V gene has CDR1 SNHLY and CDR2 FYNNEI. The CDR3, as DNA: TGTGCCAGCAGTGAACAGGGATTAGCCTACGAGCAGTACTTC. Protein product: CASSEQGLAYEQYF. The complete variable domain, with remaining parts taken from reference TRBV2 and TRBJ2-7, reads EPEVTQTPSHQVTQMGQEVILRCVPISNHLYFYWYRQILGQKVEFLVSFYNNEISEKSEIFDDQFSVERPDGSNFTLKIRSTKLEDSAMYFCASSEQGLAYEQYFGPGTRLTVT.

This clonotype was seen repeatedly, ten times or more. This chain links TRBV4-2 with TRBJ2-1; D possibly corresponds to TRBD2 (5 bases). This CDR3 is built from 17 residues. From germline, CDR1 is LGHNA and CDR2 YNFKEQ. With 0 bases removed from V and 0 bases from J, the gap between germline ends came to 12 bases. CDR3 sequence reads: CASSQDIQRSSYNEQFF. The CDR3, as DNA: TGTGCCAGCAGCCAAGATATCCAGCGGAGCTCCTACAATGAGCAGTTCTTC.

This clonotype was found a few times. V usage is TRBV7-2 and J usage is TRBJ1-2; D not resolved. Germline loops: CDR1 SGHTA, CDR2 FQGNSA. The CDR3 runs 13 residues. The V end lost 5 bases, the J end lost 8 bases, and 15 bases lay between the germline ends. CDR3: CASSPYLSMGYTF. CDR3 nucleotides: TGTGCCAGCAGCCCCTATCTGAGTATGGGCTACACCTTC.

This clonotype was seen ten or more times. The chain recombines TRBV7-9 with TRBJ1-4; D is unclear. Germline V gives CDR1 SEHNR, CDR2 FQNEAQ (reference sequence). The CDR3 spans 14 residues. Trimming took off 5 bases at V and 3 bases at J, with 10 bases between the two ends. Written as DNA, the CDR3 is TGTGCCAGCAGCCCCCGGACGGCTAATGAAAAACTGTTTTTT. The encoded protein is CASSPRTANEKLFF.

J is TRBJ2-3 and V is TRBV10-3, with unresolved D. Deletions cut 6 bases from V and 3 bases from J, with 7 bases between. Germline CDR1 reads ENHRY; CDR2 reads SYGVKD. The CDR3 spans 12 residues. CDR3 DNA: TGTGCCATCAGGGGCCAGACAGATACGCAGTATTTT. It encodes CAIRGQTDTQYF.

This chain uses TRBV6-2 or TRBV6-3 with TRBJ1-1; D unresolved. This CDR3 is built from 13 residues. Germline CDR1 reads MNHEY; CDR2 reads SVGEGT. Trimming left V 4 bases short and J 4 bases short, with 10 bases between. CDR3 protein: CASSFAGSTEAFF. The CDR3 bases are TGTGCCAGCAGTTTTGCCGGAAGCACTGAAGCTTTCTTT.

This clonotype was found many times. J is TRBJ2-7 and V is TRBV20-1; 11 bases fit TRBD2. CDR3 length equals 15 residues. The germline V gene encodes CDR1 DFQATT and CDR2 SNEGSKA (reference sequence). V shed 6 bases and J 2 bases; nucleotides not matched to a gene: 9. The CDR3 region has the DNA TGCAGTGCACCCTTCATAGCGGGAGGGACCTACGAGCAGTACTTC. Translating it yields CSAPFIAGGTYEQYF.

V is TRBV11-2 and J is TRBJ2-5; 7 nucleotides agree with TRBD1. V was clipped by 5 bases and J by 5 bases; unmatched bases: 8. Germline lookup yields CDR1 SGHAT and CDR2 FQNNGV. CDR3 length: 14 amino acids. The CDR3 DNA sequence: TGTGCCAGCAGCATCAACGACAGGGCGGAGACCCAGTACTTC. Translation gives CASSINDRAETQYF.

This clonotype was observed a few times. The chain links TRBV19 to TRBJ2-7; 8 bases are a match to TRBD1. Trimming cost V 6 bases and J 2 bases; bases outside gene matches: 12. The CDR3 spans 16 residues. The germline V gene encodes CDR1 LNHDA and CDR2 SQIVND (reference sequence). This chain's CDR3 is CASSRTGTGVAYEQYF. CDR3 bases: TGTGCCAGTAGCCGGACCGGGACAGGCGTTGCCTACGAGCAGTACTTC.

This clonotype occurred many times. The V gene is TRBV28, the J gene TRBJ2-7, with TRBD2 as a possible D gene (5 bases). Germline CDR1 MDHEN, CDR2 SYDVKM. V gave up 5 bases and J gave up 2 bases, with 16 bases separating them. The CDR3 consists of 15 residues. Here the CDR3 DNA reads TGTGCCAGCAGTGGCCGGGATCCCAGCGCCTACGAGCAGTACTTC. It codes for CASSGRDPSAYEQYF.

The chain has TRBV7-2 and TRBJ2-3; D uncertain. The V and J ends lost 0 bases and 0 bases respectively, with 7 bases between them. The V gene's germline CDR1 is SGHTA and CDR2 FQGNSA. This CDR3 is 15 amino acids long. The CDR3 DNA follows: TGTGCCAGCAGCTTAGCTTTGGCCAGCACAGATACGCAGTATTTT. Its translation: CASSLALASTDTQYF.

In this sample, this clonotype turned up a few times. The gene calls are TRBV7-2 and TRBJ2-7; D unresolved. Germline CDR1 reads SGHTA; CDR2 reads FQGNSA. V shed 1 base and J shed 6 bases, with 10 bases lying between them. The CDR3 extends over 13 amino acids. CDR3 loop: CASSLGPTTEQYF. In DNA, the CDR3 is TGTGCCAGCAGCTTAGGCCCTACCACCGAGCAGTACTTC.

This clonotype was detected many times. The CDR3 nucleotides are TGTGCCAGCAGCATAGGCCCGGGCTACGAGCAGTACTTC. Amino acid sequence: CASSIGPGYEQYF. The chain has TRBV5-4 and TRBJ2-7, with no clear D. Germline CDR1 reads SGHNT; CDR2 reads YYREEE (reference sequence). V gave up 4 bases and J gave up 3 bases, with 11 bases separating them. The CDR3 length is 13 residues.

This clonotype was recorded a few times. The chain carries TRBV7-2 and TRBJ2-7; 12 nucleotides match TRBD2. CDR1 and CDR2 from the germline V gene are SGHTA and FQGNSA. The CDR3 runs 17 residues. V gave up 2 bases and J gave up 7 bases; unmatched junction bases: 12. The CDR3 region is CASSLRIASGRAGEQYF. Here the CDR3 DNA reads TGTGCCAGCAGCTTAAGGATCGCTAGCGGGAGGGCAGGAGAGCAGTACTTC.

The chain combines TRBV30 with TRBJ2-3, with a possible D match to TRBD1 (5 bases). V was clipped by 0 bases and J by 4 bases, with 8 bases between them. The CDR3 consists of 13 residues. In germline, CDR1 is GTSNPN, CDR2 SVGIG (reference sequence). The CDR3 here is CAWSVRRADTQYF. The DNA for the CDR3 is TGTGCCTGGAGTGTACGCAGGGCAGATACGCAGTATTTT. Based on the CDR3 plus reference TRBV30 and TRBJ2-3, the full variable domain is SQTIHQWPATLVQPVGSPLSLECTVEGTSNPNLYWYRQAAGRGLQLLFYSVGIGQISSEVPQNLSASRPQDRQFILSSKKLLLSDSGFYLCAWSVRRADTQYFGPGTRLTVL.

This clonotype showed up many times. V gene TRBV6-2 or TRBV6-3 combines with J gene TRBJ2-3; 8 nucleotides align to TRBD1. J was trimmed by 4 bases and V by 2 bases; bases with no gene match: 5. CDR3 length equals 15 residues. Germline values: CDR1 MNHEY, CDR2 SVGEGT. CDR3 in amino acids: CASSYAAGGADTQYF. As DNA, the CDR3 is TGTGCCAGCAGTTACGCGGCAGGGGGCGCAGATACGCAGTATTTT.

This clonotype showed up many times. The rearrangement joins TRBV9 to TRBJ2-5; the match to TRBD2 covers 7 bases. There are 15 residues in the CDR3. The germline V gene encodes CDR1 SGDLS and CDR2 YYNGEE. With 0 bases clipped from V and 2 bases from J, the junction kept 4 bases outside the gene matches. The CDR3, as DNA: TGTGCCAGCAGCGTAGTTGCTAGCGGACAAGAGACCCAGTACTTC. It specifies CASSVVASGQETQYF.

This clonotype occurred many times. The V gene is TRBV7-9, the J gene TRBJ2-1; D is perhaps TRBD1 (6 bases). Trimming shortened V by 5 bases and J by 0 bases, and 11 bases separated the two germline ends. This CDR3 has 15 residues. CDR1 is SEHNR, CDR2 FQNEAQ, per germline (reference sequence). The CDR3 coding sequence is TGTGCCAGCAGCCAGGGGATTGACTCCTACAATGAGCAGTTCTTC. This translates into CASSQGIDSYNEQFF.

This clonotype appeared many times. The CDR3 is CASRDRGWATGELFF. CDR3 DNA: TGTGCCAGCAGGGACAGGGGGTGGGCCACCGGGGAGCTGTTTTTT. The gene calls are TRBV12-3 or TRBV12-4 and TRBJ2-2, with 10 bases lining up with TRBD1. The CDR3 extends over 15 amino acids. V was pared by 6 bases and J by 4 bases, with 5 bases of the junction left unmatched.

This clonotype has at least ten counts. V is TRBV3-1 and J is TRBJ2-2; D is unclear. Germline CDR1 reads LGHDT; CDR2 reads YNNKEL (reference sequence). CDR3 length: 14 amino acids. With 5 bases removed from V and 1 base from J, the gap between germline ends came to 8 bases. The CDR3 spells CASSFRLNTGELFF. The DNA for the CDR3 is TGTGCCAGCAGCTTTCGGCTGAACACCGGGGAGCTGTTTTTT. The variable domain in full, completed from reference TRBV3-1 and TRBJ2-2, reads DTAVSQTPKYLVTQMGNDKSIKCEQNLGHDTMYWYKQDSKKFLKIMFSYNNKELIINETVPNRFSPKSPDKAHLNLHINSLELGDSAVYFCASSFRLNTGELFFGEGSRLTVL.

The rearrangement uses TRBV6-1 and TRBJ2-7; D unclear. This CDR3 is built from 15 residues. With 3 bases removed from V and 0 bases from J, the gap between germline ends came to 12 bases. Germline values: CDR1 MNHNS, CDR2 SASEGT. The CDR3 region is CASSELMATSYEQYF. The DNA for the CDR3 is TGTGCCAGCAGTGAGCTAATGGCCACCTCCTACGAGCAGTACTTC.

This clonotype was counted ten times or more. This chain links TRBV3-1 with TRBJ2-4; weak D call: TRBD1 (7 bases). V gave up 2 bases and J gave up 6 bases, with 20 bases separating them. Germline CDR1 is LGHDT and CDR2 is YNNKEL (reference sequence). This CDR3 comprises 17 residues. CDR3 DNA: TGTGCCAGCAGCCAACAACCAACGGCGGGACAGAGAAACATTCAGTACTTC. Encoded protein: CASSQQPTAGQRNIQYF. Combining the CDR3 with reference TRBV3-1 and TRBJ2-4 gives the whole variable domain DTAVSQTPKYLVTQMGNDKSIKCEQNLGHDTMYWYKQDSKKFLKIMFSYNNKELIINETVPNRFSPKSPDKAHLNLHINSLELGDSAVYFCASSQQPTAGQRNIQYFGAGTRLSVL.

V gene TRBV20-1 combines with J gene TRBJ2-1; TRBD2 aligns across 13 bases. The germline V gene encodes CDR1 DFQATT and CDR2 SNEGSKA (reference sequence). V lost 0 bases to trimming and J lost 7 bases; unmatched junction nucleotides: 3. The CDR3 covers 15 residues. CDR3 sequence: CSARDLGLAGNEQFF. The CDR3 bases are TGCAGTGCTAGAGATCTGGGACTAGCGGGAAATGAGCAGTTCTTC.

The V gene is TRBV3-1, the J gene TRBJ2-7; D unclear. The CDR3 spans 11 residues. CDR1 and CDR2 from the germline V gene are LGHDT and YNNKEL (reference sequence). Trimming took 1 base from V and 2 from J, leaving 0 bases between them. CDR3 DNA sequence: TGTGCCAGCAGCCAAGCCTACGAGCAGTACTTC. Amino acid sequence: CASSQAYEQYF.

This clonotype was counted ten times or more. The J gene is TRBJ2-2, the V gene TRBV9; TRBD2 matches 14 bases. Germline V CDR1 and CDR2: SGDLS, YYNGEE. Unmatched junction bases numbered 3, after V lost 4 bases and J lost 1 base. The CDR3 is 17 residues long. The DNA for the CDR3 is TGTGCCAGCAGCACAGGGACTAGCGGGAGGAACACCGGGGAGCTGTTTTTT. Translated: CASSTGTSGRNTGELFF.

This clonotype was counted at least ten times. This chain uses TRBV12-3 or TRBV12-4 with TRBJ2-5, with TRBD1 matching over 7 bases. Unmatched junction bases numbered 12, after V lost 11 bases and J lost 3 bases. The CDR3 length is 14 residues. The CDR3 protein is CAPPPGTEKETQYF. The DNA for the CDR3 is TGTGCCCCGCCCCCCGGGACAGAGAAAGAGACCCAGTACTTC.

This clonotype was counted between two and nine times. The V and J genes are TRBV28 and TRBJ2-7; no clear D gene. Germline loops: CDR1 MDHEN, CDR2 SYDVKM. The length of the CDR3 is 11 residues. The CDR3 region has the DNA TGTGGCTCCGGGCTCTCCTACGAGCAGTACTTC. Translated, it gives CGSGLSYEQYF.

This clonotype was seen more than once but under ten times. The genes are TRBV3-1 and TRBJ2-3, with TRBD1 as a possible D gene (6 bases). V dropped 5 bases and J dropped 1 base, with 16 bases sitting between them. CDR3 size: 16 residues. CDR1 is LGHDT, CDR2 YNNKEL, per germline (reference sequence). The CDR3 sequence is CASSYNRAWGTDTQYF. DNA of the CDR3: TGTGCCAGCAGCTATAACAGGGCGTGGGGCACAGATACGCAGTATTTT.

This chain links TRBV6-2 or TRBV6-3 with TRBJ2-7, with D perhaps TRBD2 (6 bases). Germline lookup yields CDR1 MNHEY and CDR2 SVGEGT. The V end was cut by 1 base, the J end by 3 bases, with 13 bases between. The CDR3 contains 15 residues. The CDR3 DNA is TGTGCCAGCAGTTACTTCTCCGGGAGAAACTACGAGCAGTACTTC. It encodes CASSYFSGRNYEQYF.

The chain combines TRBV29-1 with TRBJ2-1, with 9 nucleotides matching TRBD2. This CDR3 region has 15 residues. In germline, CDR1 is SQVTM, CDR2 ANQGSEA. The J segment lost 0 bases and the V segment lost 4 bases, leaving 4 bases of the junction unmatched. In DNA, the CDR3 is TGCAGCGTTGGGGTAGCGGGAGCCTCCTACAATGAGCAGTTCTTC. This encodes CSVGVAGASYNEQFF.

This clonotype was counted a few times. The J gene is TRBJ2-1, the V gene TRBV6-2 or TRBV6-3, with D perhaps TRBD2 (6 bases). Per the germline V gene, CDR1 is MNHEY and CDR2 is SVGEGT. V lost 9 bases and J lost 2, with 17 bases in between. This CDR3 is 15 amino acids long. CDR3 residues: CARSPGLPTYNEQFF. CDR3 nucleotide sequence: TGTGCCAGGAGCCCGGGACTCCCCACCTACAATGAGCAGTTCTTC.